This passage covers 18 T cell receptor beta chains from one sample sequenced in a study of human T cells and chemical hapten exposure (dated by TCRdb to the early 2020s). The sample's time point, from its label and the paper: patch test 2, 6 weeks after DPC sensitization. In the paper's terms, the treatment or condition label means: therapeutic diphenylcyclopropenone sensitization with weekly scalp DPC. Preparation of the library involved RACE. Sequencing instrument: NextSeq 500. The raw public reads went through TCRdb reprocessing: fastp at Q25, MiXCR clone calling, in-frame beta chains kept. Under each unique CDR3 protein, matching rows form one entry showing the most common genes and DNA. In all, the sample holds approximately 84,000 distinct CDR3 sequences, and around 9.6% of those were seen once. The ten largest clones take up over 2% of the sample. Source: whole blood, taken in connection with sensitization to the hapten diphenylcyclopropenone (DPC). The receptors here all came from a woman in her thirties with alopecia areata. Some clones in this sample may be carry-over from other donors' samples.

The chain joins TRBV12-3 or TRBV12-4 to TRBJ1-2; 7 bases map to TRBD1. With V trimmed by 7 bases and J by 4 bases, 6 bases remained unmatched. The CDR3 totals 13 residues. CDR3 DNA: TGTGCCAGCAATCAGGGGGACGGCTATGGCTACACCTTC. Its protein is CASNQGDGYGYTF.

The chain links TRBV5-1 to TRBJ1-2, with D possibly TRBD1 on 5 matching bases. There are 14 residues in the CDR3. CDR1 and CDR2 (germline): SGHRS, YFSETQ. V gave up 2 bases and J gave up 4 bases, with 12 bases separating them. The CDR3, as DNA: TGCGCCAGCAGCTTTTTCGAGGGGACCTATGGCTACACCTTC. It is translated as CASSFFEGTYGYTF.

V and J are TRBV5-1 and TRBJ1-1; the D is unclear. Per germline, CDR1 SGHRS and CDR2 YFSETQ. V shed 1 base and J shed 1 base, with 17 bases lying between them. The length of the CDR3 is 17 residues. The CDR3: CASSLRVEYLPNTEAFF. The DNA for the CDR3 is TGCGCCAGCAGCTTGCGGGTCGAATACCTCCCGAACACTGAAGCTTTCTTT.

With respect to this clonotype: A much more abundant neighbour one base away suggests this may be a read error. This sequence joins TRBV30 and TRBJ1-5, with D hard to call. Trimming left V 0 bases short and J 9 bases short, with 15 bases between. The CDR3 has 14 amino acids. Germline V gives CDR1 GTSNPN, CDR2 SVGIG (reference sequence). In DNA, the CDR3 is TGTGCCTGGAGTGTACGAGGGATTGATCGGCCCCAGCATTTT. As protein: CAWSVRGIDRPQHF.

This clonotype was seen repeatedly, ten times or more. Here the CDR3 DNA reads TGTGCCAGCTCACCAGGGGGTGCTGAAGCTTTCTTT. Encoded protein: CASSPGGAEAFF. The rearrangement uses TRBV18 and TRBJ1-1; possible D gene TRBD1, 5 bases. Germline CDR1 reads KGHSH; CDR2 reads LQKENI. Trimming removed 2 bases from V and 6 bases from J, with 7 bases in between. The CDR3 totals 12 residues.

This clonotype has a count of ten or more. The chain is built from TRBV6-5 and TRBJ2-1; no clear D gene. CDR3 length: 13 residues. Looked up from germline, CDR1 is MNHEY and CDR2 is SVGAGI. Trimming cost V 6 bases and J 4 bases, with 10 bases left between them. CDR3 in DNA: TGTGCCAGCAGCCCCACCAGATACAATGAGCAGTTCTTC. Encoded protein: CASSPTRYNEQFF.

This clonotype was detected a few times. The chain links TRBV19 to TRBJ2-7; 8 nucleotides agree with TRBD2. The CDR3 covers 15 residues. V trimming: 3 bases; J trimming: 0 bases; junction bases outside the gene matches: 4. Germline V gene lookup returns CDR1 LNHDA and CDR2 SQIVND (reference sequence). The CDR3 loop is CASSIERGSSYEQYF. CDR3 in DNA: TGTGCCAGTAGTATCGAGCGGGGGAGCTCCTACGAGCAGTACTTC.

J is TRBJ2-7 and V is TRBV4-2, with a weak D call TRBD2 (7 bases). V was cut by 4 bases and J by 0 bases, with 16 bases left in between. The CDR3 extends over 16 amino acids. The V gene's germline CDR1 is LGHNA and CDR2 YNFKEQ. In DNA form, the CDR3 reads TGTGCCAGCAGCCTGGGGGCGCGGGGGAACTCCTACGAGCAGTACTTC. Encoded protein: CASSLGARGNSYEQYF.

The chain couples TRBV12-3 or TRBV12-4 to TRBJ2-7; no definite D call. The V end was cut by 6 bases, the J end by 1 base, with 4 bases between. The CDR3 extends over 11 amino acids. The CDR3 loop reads CASRDSYEQYF. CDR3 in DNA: TGTGCCAGCAGGGATTCCTACGAGCAGTACTTC.

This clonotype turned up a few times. The chain's CDR3 is CASSQGTGIYNSPLHF. CDR3 DNA: TGTGCCAGCAGCCAAGGGACGGGTATCTATAATTCACCCCTCCACTTT. The genes are TRBV3-1 and TRBJ1-6; D gene unclear. Per the germline V gene, CDR1 is LGHDT and CDR2 is YNNKEL (reference sequence). The CDR3 is 16 residues long. Trimming took off 1 base at V and 3 bases at J, with 10 bases between the two ends.

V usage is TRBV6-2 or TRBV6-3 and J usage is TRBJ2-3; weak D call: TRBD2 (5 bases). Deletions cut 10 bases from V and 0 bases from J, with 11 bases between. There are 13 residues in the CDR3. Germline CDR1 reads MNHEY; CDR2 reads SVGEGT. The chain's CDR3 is CAIATSSTDTQYF. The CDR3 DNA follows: TGTGCCATCGCAACTAGTAGCACAGATACGCAGTATTTT.

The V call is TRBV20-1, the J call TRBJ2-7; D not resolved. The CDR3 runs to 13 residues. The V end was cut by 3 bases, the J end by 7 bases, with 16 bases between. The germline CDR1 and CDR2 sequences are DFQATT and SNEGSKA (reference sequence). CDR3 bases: TGCAGTGCTAGGGCCTTTACAGTGGGGGAGCAGTACTTC. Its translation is CSARAFTVGEQYF.

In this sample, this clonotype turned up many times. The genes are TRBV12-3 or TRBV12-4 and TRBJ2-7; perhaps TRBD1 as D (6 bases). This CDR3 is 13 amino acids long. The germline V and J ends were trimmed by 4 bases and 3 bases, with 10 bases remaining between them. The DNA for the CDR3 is TGTGCCAGCAGTTCGACAGGATTCTACGAGCAGTACTTC. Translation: CASSSTGFYEQYF.

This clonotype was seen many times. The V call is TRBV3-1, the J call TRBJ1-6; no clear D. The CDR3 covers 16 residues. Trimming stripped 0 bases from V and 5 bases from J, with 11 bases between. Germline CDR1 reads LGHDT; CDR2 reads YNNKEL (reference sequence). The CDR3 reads CASSQEGTMNNSPLHF. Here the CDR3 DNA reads TGTGCCAGCAGCCAAGAAGGTACAATGAATAATTCACCCCTCCACTTT.

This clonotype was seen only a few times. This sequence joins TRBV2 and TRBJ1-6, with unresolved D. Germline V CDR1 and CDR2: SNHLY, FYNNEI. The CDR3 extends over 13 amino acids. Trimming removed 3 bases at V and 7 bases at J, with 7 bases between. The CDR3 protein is CASSDRLNSPLHF. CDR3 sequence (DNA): TGTGCCAGCAGTGATAGGTTAAATTCACCCCTCCACTTT. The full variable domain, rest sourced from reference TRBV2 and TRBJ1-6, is EPEVTQTPSHQVTQMGQEVILRCVPISNHLYFYWYRQILGQKVEFLVSFYNNEISEKSEIFDDQFSVERPDGSNFTLKIRSTKLEDSAMYFCASSDRLNSPLHFGNGTRLTVT.

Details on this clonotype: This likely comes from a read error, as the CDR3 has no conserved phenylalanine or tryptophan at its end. The CDR3 protein is CSVAVDRGWTEAFL. The CDR3 bases are TGCAGCGTAGCCGTGGACAGGGGGTGGACTGAAGCTTTCCTT. This chain joins TRBV29-1 and TRBJ1-1; 10 positions agree with TRBD1. The CDR3 runs 14 residues. The ends lost 6 bases at V and 5 bases at J; junction bases unmatched: 9. Per the germline V gene, CDR1 is SQVTM and CDR2 is ANQGSEA.

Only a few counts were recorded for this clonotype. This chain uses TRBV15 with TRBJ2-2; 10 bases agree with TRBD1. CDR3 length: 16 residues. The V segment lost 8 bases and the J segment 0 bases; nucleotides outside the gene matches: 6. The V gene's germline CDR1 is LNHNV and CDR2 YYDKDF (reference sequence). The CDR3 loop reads CATGDDRGPNTGELFF. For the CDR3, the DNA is TGTGCCACCGGGGACGACAGGGGGCCGAACACCGGGGAGCTGTTTTTT.

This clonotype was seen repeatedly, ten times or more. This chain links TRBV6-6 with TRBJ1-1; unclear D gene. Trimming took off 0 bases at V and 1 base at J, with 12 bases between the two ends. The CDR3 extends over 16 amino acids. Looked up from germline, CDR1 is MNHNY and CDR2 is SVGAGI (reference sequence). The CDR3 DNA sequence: TGTGCCAGCAGTTACTCGAAAGGGCCCGGGAACACTGAAGCTTTCTTT. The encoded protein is CASSYSKGPGNTEAFF.